This is a list of T cell receptor beta chains from one sample in a study of blood T cell repertoires in COVID-19. Method: immunoSEQ multiplex PCR; TCRdb's copy keeps in-frame clones and lacks some. The table shows around 250,000 clones, with more than 75% occurring only once. What was sequenced was peripheral blood. These receptor sequences come from a man between 40 and 49 years old with active or convalescent COVID-19. Both conserved end residues are part of each CDR3. Each record gives: clone size, J gene, D gene, V gene, CDR3 DNA, CDR3 protein. A D gene is named only where the DNA matches it firmly. Clone size, where shown, is once, few, many, or a class for clones that have expanded.

>NA|TRBJ2-2|NA|TRBV6-5
TGTGCCAGCAGCCGGGGCGGGGAGCTGTTTTTT
CASSRGGELFF
>NA|TRBJ2-3|TRBD2|TRBV6-5
TGTGCCAGCAGTTACTCCCTAGCGGGAGGGGCAGATACGCAGTATTTT
CASSYSLAGGADTQYF
>NA|TRBJ2-2|TRBD2|TRBV7-7
TGTGCCAGCAGCTTAGTAGCTAGCGGGGTGAACACCGGGGAGCTGTTTTTT
CASSLVASGVNTGELFF
>NA|TRBJ2-2|NA|TRBV18
TGTGCCAGCTCACCAGTTCGGGTAGACACCGGGGAGCTGTTTTTT
CASSPVRVDTGELFF
>NA|TRBJ1-4|NA|TRBV15
TGTGCCACCAGCAGACAGGGTTGGTTTGAAAAACTGTTTTTT
CATSRQGWFEKLFF
>NA|TRBJ2-2|NA|TRBV9
TGTGCCAGCAGCCCCCGGACTTACACCGGGGAGCTGTTTTTT
CASSPRTYTGELFF
>few|TRBJ2-3|NA|TRBV3-1/TRBV3-2
TGTGCCAGCAGCCAAAGCGGGCCCGATACGCAGTATTTT
CASSQSGPDTQYF
>NA|TRBJ1-5|NA|TRBV4-1
TGCGCCAGCAGCCAAGAATGGGCAGATCAGCCCCAGCATTTT
CASSQEWADQPQHF
>NA|TRBJ1-1|TRBD1|TRBV29-1
TGCAGCGCAAGACAGGGCGGAGGCACTGAAGCTTTCTTT
CSARQGGGTEAFF
>NA|TRBJ1-2|TRBD1|TRBV30
TGTGCCTGGAGTGAACAGGGGAATGGCTACACCTTC
CAWSEQGNGYTF
>once|TRBJ2-5|TRBD1|TRBV12-3/TRBV12-4
TGTGCCAGCAGTCGACAGGGTCAAGAGACCCAGTACTTC
CASSRQGQETQYF
>NA|TRBJ2-6|NA|TRBV2
TGTGCCACCCTCCTCAGACAAATGAATTCTGGGGCCAACGTCCTGACTTTC
CATLLRQMNSGANVLTF
>NA|TRBJ1-4|NA|TRBV30
TGTGCCTGGAGTCCAACAGGGTTAAATGAAAAACTGTTTTTT
CAWSPTGLNEKLFF
>once|TRBJ1-3|NA|TRBV7-8
TGTGCCAGCAGCTTATCTGCAGGTGGAAACACCATATATTTT
CASSLSAGGNTIYF
>NA|TRBJ2-7|TRBD2|TRBV19
TGTGCCAGTAGTCCCGGGCGGGAGGGGTACGAGCAGTACTTC
CASSPGREGYEQYF
>NA|TRBJ1-1|NA|TRBV10-3
TGTGCCATCAGGAGGGCCTCACTGATAGAGGGGAACACTGAAGCTTTCTTT
CAIRRASLIEGNTEAFF
>NA|TRBJ2-1|TRBD2|TRBV11-2
TGTGCCAGCACCCTTGCGGGAGGGCCCTACAATGAGCAGTTCTTC
CASTLAGGPYNEQFF
>NA|TRBJ2-3|NA|TRBV19
TGTGCCAGTAGCCCTAGACCGAAAGAGGTTGGGGATACGCAGTATTTT
CASSPRPKEVGDTQYF
>NA|TRBJ2-6|TRBD1|TRBV7-9
TGTGCCAGCAGCTTCGGGGACAGCTCTGGGGCCAACGTCCTGACTTTC
CASSFGDSSGANVLTF
>NA|TRBJ2-7|NA|TRBV13
TGTGCCAGCAGCTTAGGGACTAGGCTCCGCGAGCAGTACTTC
CASSLGTRLREQYF
>NA|TRBJ2-5|NA|TRBV11-3
TGTGCCAGCAGCTTAGGGCTAGCGAGGAAGACCCAGTACTTC
CASSLGLARKTQYF
>NA|TRBJ2-3|NA|TRBV9
TGTGCCAGCAGCGTAGGACTAGCAGATACGCAGTATTTT
CASSVGLADTQYF
>NA|TRBJ2-1|TRBD1|TRBV5-1
TGCGCCAGCAGCTTGGATGGGGGACAGCTATCCTACAATGAGCAGTTCTTC
CASSLDGGQLSYNEQFF
>NA|TRBJ2-4|NA|TRBV27
TGTGCCAGTTGGGAGGTGGCCAAAAACATTCAGTACTTC
CASWEVAKNIQYF
>NA|TRBJ1-1|NA|TRBV9
TGTGCCAGCAGCGTAGGGCAGGACACTGAAGCTTTCTTT
CASSVGQDTEAFF
>NA|TRBJ2-3|NA|TRBV11-2
TGTGCCAGCAGCGCTGGACGAGGGGGGGCCGGCACAGATACGCAGTATTTT
CASSAGRGGAGTDTQYF
>NA|TRBJ1-3|NA|TRBV28
TGTGCCAGCAGTGTATGGGCAGGGCCCACCGGAAACACCATATATTTT
CASSVWAGPTGNTIYF
>once|TRBJ2-1|NA|TRBV5-1
TGCGCCAGCAGCTTGGAAGGGAGGCACCTCAATGAGCAGTTCTTC
CASSLEGRHLNEQFF
>NA|TRBJ2-1|TRBD1|TRBV5-4
TGTGCCAGCAGCCGAAGCCCCGGGACAGGGATCCGAAATGAGCAGTTCTTC
CASSRSPGTGIRNEQFF
>NA|TRBJ1-2|TRBD1|TRBV5-6
TGTGCCAGCAGCTGGGACAGGGATGACTATGGCTACACCTTC
CASSWDRDDYGYTF
>NA|TRBJ2-5|TRBD1|TRBV5-4
TGTGCCAGCAGCTTGGGGGGAAGAGGGGGCATGGAGACCCAGTACTTC
CASSLGGRGGMETQYF
>NA|TRBJ2-7|NA|TRBV7-9
TGTGCCAGCAGCGCGGAGACAGATTACGAGCAGTACTTC
CASSAETDYEQYF
>NA|TRBJ2-6|NA|TRBV28
TGTGCCAGCAGTGGCGGTGGGGCAGGGCTGACTGGGGCCAACGTCCTGACTTTC
CASSGGGAGLTGANVLTF
>NA|TRBJ1-5|NA|TRBV9
TGTGCCAGCAGCTCCGAGGGGGGGCATCAGCCCCAGCATTTT
CASSSEGGHQPQHF
>NA|TRBJ2-1|NA|TRBV7-9
TGTGCCAGCAGGTCGGAGGAGGGGGCAGTCAATGAGCAGTTCTTC
CASRSEEGAVNEQFF
>NA|TRBJ2-3|NA|TRBV27
TGTGCCAGCAGTCCTGACACCTACACAGATACGCAGTATTTT
CASSPDTYTDTQYF
>few|TRBJ1-6|NA|TRBV13
TGTGCCAGCAGCTACAGGGAGGGGAATTCACCCCTCCACTTT
CASSYREGNSPLHF
>once|TRBJ2-1|NA|TRBV2
TGTGCCAGCAGTGGAGAGGAGAGCTCCTACAATGAGCAGTTCTTC
CASSGEESSYNEQFF
>NA|TRBJ2-3|TRBD2|TRBV3-1/TRBV3-2
TGTGCCAGCAGCCAGGCTTGGGCTCTAGCGGGGGGGCCTGCAGATACGCAGTATTTT
CASSQAWALAGGPADTQYF
>NA|TRBJ1-6|TRBD1|TRBV7-9
TGTGCCAGCAGCCAAAGACAGGGGACACCCCTCCACTTT
CASSQRQGTPLHF
>once|TRBJ1-1|TRBD1|TRBV10-3
TGTGCCATCAGTGAGTTACTTCCAGGGGGTACTGAAGCTTTCTTT
CAISELLPGGTEAFF
>NA|TRBJ2-1|NA|TRBV12-5
TGTGCTAGTGGTCCCTTCGACTTGATTTACAATGAGCAGTTCTTC
CASGPFDLIYNEQFF
>NA|TRBJ2-1|TRBD2|TRBV3-1/TRBV3-2
TGTGCCAGCAGCCAAGGGCTAGCGGAGGCCAATGAGCAGTTCTTC
CASSQGLAEANEQFF
>NA|TRBJ2-7|NA|TRBV28
TGTGCCAGCGTCGGACTAAGGAGTAGGGAGCAGTACTTC
CASVGLRSREQYF
>few|TRBJ1-1|NA|TRBV18
TGTGCCAGCTCACCAAAGAACTCTAATACAGGGCAGACTGAAGCTTTCTTT
CASSPKNSNTGQTEAFF
>few|TRBJ1-3|NA|TRBV5-1
TGCGCCAGCAGCTTGGCCACTGGCGGTAGCTCTGGAAACACCATATATTTT
CASSLATGGSSGNTIYF
>NA|TRBJ1-1|TRBD1|TRBV9
TGTGCCAGCAGCGAACCCAGACAGGGAGCTCCCGGTGCTTTCTTT
CASSEPRQGAPGAFF
>NA|TRBJ2-1|NA|TRBV7-3
TGTGCCAGCAGCCACATTCCGGGCGGGTCATTGATGAATGAGCAGTTCTTC
CASSHIPGGSLMNEQFF
>NA|TRBJ2-7|NA|TRBV4-1
TGCGCCAGCAGCCAATCCCCCGGGGACTACGAGCAGTACTTC
CASSQSPGDYEQYF
>NA|TRBJ1-2|NA|TRBV11-1
TGTGCCAGCAGCTTATCGGGGGGCGAGGGCTACACCTTC
CASSLSGGEGYTF
>few|TRBJ2-5|TRBD2|TRBV6-1
TGTGCCAGCAATGAGGGAGCGGGGGTAAACCAAGAGACCCAGTACTTC
CASNEGAGVNQETQYF
>NA|TRBJ2-7|NA|TRBV3-1/TRBV3-2
TGTGCCAGCAGCCGGCGGGGACAGACTTACGAGCAGTACTTC
CASSRRGQTYEQYF
>NA|TRBJ1-4|NA|TRBV28
TGTGCCAGCAGTTCGACAGGTCAATTAGAGAATGAAAAACTGTTTTTT
CASSSTGQLENEKLFF
>NA|TRBJ1-3|NA|TRBV7-9
TGTGCCAGCAGCTTCACGGGGTGGAAGGGAAACACCATATATTTT
CASSFTGWKGNTIYF
>NA|TRBJ1-3|NA|TRBV21-1
TGTGCCAGCAGCAAAGTTTGTGGGGGAGGCTCTGGAAACACCATATATTTT
CASSKVCGGGSGNTIYF
>NA|TRBJ1-2|TRBD1|TRBV6-5
TGTGCCAGCATCACGACAGGGACCGACTATGGCTACACCTTC
CASITTGTDYGYTF
>NA|TRBJ1-5|TRBD1|TRBV19
TGTGCCAGTAGCGGGCAGGGGGCCAGGGGGCCCCAGCATTTT
CASSGQGARGPQHF